Below, 27 T cell receptor beta chains from the same sample are listed, as sequenced in a study of T cell responses to AZD1222 COVID-19 vaccine (dated by TCRdb to about 2021). Library prep was done by the immunoSEQ multiplex PCR assay. TCRdb re-hosts the immuneACCESS table, in-frame sequences only. Its copies lack some clones; in the studies checked, an unresolved V gene accounts for under half of them, and the cause for the rest is not known. A total of approximately 140,000 clones appear in this sample, 90% of them only once. Jointly, the top ten make up under 4% of the sample. This specimen's time point label, interpreted: about 28 days (+/-7) after the second vaccine dose. This material consisted of peripheral blood, taken 28 days after the second AZD1222 dose. The origin of the receptors is an adult who received the AZD1222 COVID-19 vaccine.

The chain uses TRBV29-1 and TRBJ2-3; no firm D call. The CDR3 spans 14 residues. Trimming took 8 bases from V and 4 from J, leaving 19 bases between them. Germline CDR1 reads SQVTM; CDR2 reads ANQGSEA. CDR3 protein: CSTTAWSLSDTQYF. The CDR3 DNA follows: TGCAGCACAACAGCATGGAGTCTCTCAGATACGCAGTATTTT.

The J gene is TRBJ2-1, the V gene TRBV2; 7 bases are shared with TRBD2. V was pared by 0 bases and J by 5 bases, with 4 bases of the junction left unmatched. Germline CDR1 SNHLY, CDR2 FYNNEI. This CDR3 comprises 15 residues. CDR3 loop: CASSEALAANNEQFF. DNA for the CDR3: TGTGCCAGCAGTGAAGCCCTAGCGGCGAACAATGAGCAGTTCTTC.

V gene TRBV5-4 combines with J gene TRBJ2-7, with TRBD1 identical over 10 bases. CDR1 and CDR2 from the germline V gene are SGHNT and YYREEE (reference sequence). The trim removed 4 bases at V and 1 base at J, leaving 8 bases unmatched. The CDR3 contains 16 residues. CDR3 sequence: CASSGDRDRGSYEQYF. DNA of the CDR3: TGTGCCAGCAGCGGGGACCGGGACAGGGGTTCCTACGAGCAGTACTTC.

The CDR3 sequence is CASSTRNGRHEQYF. The CDR3 DNA is TGTGCCAGCAGCACGCGAAACGGGAGACACGAGCAGTACTTC. The chain carries TRBV7-9 and TRBJ2-7; D is perhaps TRBD2 (6 bases). CDR3 length equals 14 residues. V lost 5 bases and J lost 5, with 16 bases in between. Germline V gene data show CDR1 as SEHNR and CDR2 as FQNEAQ (reference sequence).

The rearrangement uses TRBV7-6 and TRBJ1-3; D not certain. V lost 1 base and J lost 1, with 11 bases in between. The germline V gene has CDR1 SGHVS and CDR2 FNYEAQ. This CDR3 has 16 residues. The CDR3 DNA sequence: TGTGCCAGCAGCTTAGGTCAGCACGTATCTGGAAACACCATATATTTT. This sequence encodes CASSLGQHVSGNTIYF. Complete variable domain (other parts from reference TRBV7-6 and TRBJ1-3): GAGVSQSPRYKVTKRGQDVALRCDPISGHVSLYWYRQALGQGPEFLTYFNYEAQQDKSGLPNDRFSAERPEGSISTLTIQRTEQRDSAMYRCASSLGQHVSGNTIYFGEGSWLTVV.

The V and J genes are TRBV20-1 and TRBJ2-3; possibly TRBD1 for D (5 bases). CDR1 is DFQATT and CDR2 is SNEGSKA in the germline V gene (reference sequence). The CDR3 has 11 residues. Deletions cut 4 bases from V and 7 bases from J, with 9 bases between. CDR3 in amino acids: CSAMQGNTQYF. The CDR3 coding sequence is TGCAGTGCTATGCAGGGTAATACGCAGTATTTT.

Details on this clone: Other nucleotide sequences from this sample produce the same CDR3. The chain joins TRBV19 to TRBJ1-5, with unresolved D. The CDR3 consists of 12 residues. Between the trimmed V and J ends, which lost 1 base and 7 bases, there was a span of 5 bases. Germline V gene lookup returns CDR1 LNHDA and CDR2 SQIVND (reference sequence). CDR3 sequence: CASSIVGQPQHF. The CDR3 DNA reads TGTGCCAGTAGTATAGTTGGCCAGCCCCAGCATTTT.

In its sample, this clone was seen once. This rearrangement joins TRBV5-1 to TRBJ2-3; D is unclear. This CDR3 region has 14 residues. The V gene lost 2 bases and the J gene lost 4 bases, with 11 bases spanning the gap. The V gene's germline CDR1 is SGHRS and CDR2 YFSETQ. The CDR3 is CASSFNRAADTQYF. The CDR3 coding sequence is TGCGCCAGCAGCTTCAACCGAGCTGCAGATACGCAGTATTTT.

The chain joins TRBV5-1 to TRBJ2-7; D is ambiguous. Germline V gene data show CDR1 as SGHRS and CDR2 as YFSETQ. V was shortened by 5 bases and J by 0 bases, with 12 bases between the two germline ends. The CDR3 contains 14 residues. This CDR3 reads CASSIRTPSYEQYF. The DNA of the CDR3 is TGCGCCAGCAGTATCAGAACGCCCTCCTACGAGCAGTACTTC.

The genes are TRBV4-1 and TRBJ1-1; 9 nucleotides align to TRBD1. Germline V gene sequence: CDR1 MGHRA, CDR2 YSYEKL. V dropped 1 base and J dropped 1; count of bases not matched to a gene: 7. The CDR3 totals 17 residues. The CDR3 here is CASSQVGAGQGNTEAFF. CDR3 in DNA: TGCGCCAGCAGCCAAGTCGGCGCGGGACAGGGGAACACTGAAGCTTTCTTT.

The chain combines TRBV6-2 or TRBV6-3 with TRBJ1-2; no definite D call. The germline gives CDR1 MNHEY, CDR2 SVGEGT. This CDR3 is built from 14 residues. V lost 6 bases, J lost 4 bases, and 15 bases lay in between. The CDR3: CASSPFMTLYGYTF. The CDR3 DNA is TGTGCCAGCAGCCCCTTTATGACTCTCTATGGCTACACCTTC.

The chain employs TRBV25-1 and TRBJ2-3; D is possibly TRBD1 (5 bases). The CDR3 spans 16 residues. Germline V CDR1 and CDR2: MGHDK, SYGVNS. V lost 1 base and J lost 0, with 11 bases in between. The CDR3: CASSESTGLSTDTQYF. The CDR3 DNA reads TGTGCCAGCAGTGAATCCACAGGTCTTAGCACAGATACGCAGTATTTT. The full variable domain, rest sourced from reference TRBV25-1 and TRBJ2-3, is EADIYQTPRYLVIGTGKKITLECSQTMGHDKMYWYQQDPGMELHLIHYSYGVNSTEKGDLSSESTVSRIRTEHFPLTLESARPSHTSQYLCASSESTGLSTDTQYFGPGTRLTVL.

This clone has only one observation. The V call is TRBV6-5, the J call TRBJ1-4; 10 positions agree with TRBD1. In germline, CDR1 is MNHEY, CDR2 SVGAGI. J lost 4 bases, V lost 6 bases, and 2 bases had no gene match. This CDR3 has 14 amino acids. The CDR3 coding sequence is TGTGCCAGCAGGAGGACAGGGGGTAATGAAAAACTGTTTTTT. This gives the protein CASRRTGGNEKLFF.

The rearrangement uses TRBV12-3 or TRBV12-4 and TRBJ2-7; possible D gene TRBD2, 5 bases. The CDR3 runs to 13 residues. Trimming left V 5 bases short and J 3 bases short, with 11 bases between. CDR3 nucleotide sequence: TGTGCCAGCAGTGAAACGAGCGGCTACGAGCAGTACTTC. Translating gives CASSETSGYEQYF.

The chain uses TRBV7-6 and TRBJ2-2, with D hard to call. The germline V and J ends were trimmed by 5 bases and 2 bases, with 3 bases remaining between them. Germline lookup yields CDR1 SGHVS and CDR2 FNYEAQ. The CDR3 is 12 residues long. CDR3 nucleotide sequence: TGTGCCAGCAGCGCTAACACCGGGGAGCTGTTTTTT. It yields the protein CASSANTGELFF. The full variable domain, with the rest looked up from reference TRBV7-6 and TRBJ2-2, is GAGVSQSPRYKVTKRGQDVALRCDPISGHVSLYWYRQALGQGPEFLTYFNYEAQQDKSGLPNDRFSAERPEGSISTLTIQRTEQRDSAMYRCASSANTGELFFGEGSRLTVL.

V is TRBV24-1 and J is TRBJ1-2; D gene unclear. The CDR3 covers 12 residues. Germline V gene lookup returns CDR1 KGHDR and CDR2 SFDVKD. The V and J ends lost 5 bases and 4 bases respectively, with 7 bases between them. CDR3 protein: CATSVTGYGYTF. In DNA, the CDR3 is TGTGCCACCAGTGTGACCGGCTATGGCTACACCTTC.

Comments on this clone: Other nucleotide sequences in the sample specify the same CDR3. This sequence joins TRBV5-1 and TRBJ2-3, with 12 nucleotides matching TRBD2. J gave up 3 bases and V 2 bases, and 1 base lay outside the gene matches. CDR3 size: 15 residues. Looked up from germline, CDR1 is SGHRS and CDR2 is YFSETQ. The CDR3 coding sequence is TGCGCCAGCAGCTTAGGACTAGCGGGAACAGATACGCAGTATTTT. Its translation is CASSLGLAGTDTQYF.

This clone appeared once. This rearrangement joins TRBV25-1 to TRBJ2-1, with D possibly being TRBD1 (5 bases). The germline V and J ends were trimmed by 3 bases and 7 bases, with 10 bases remaining between them. The length of the CDR3 is 13 residues. Germline V gene sequence: CDR1 MGHDK, CDR2 SYGVNS. The CDR3 DNA follows: TGTGCCAGCAGTGACAGGGCTTCGAATGAGCAGTTCTTC. Translating gives CASSDRASNEQFF.

The V and J genes are TRBV5-1 and TRBJ1-5; 7 bases agree with TRBD1. Trimming at V came to 0 bases and at J to 5 bases, leaving 5 bases not matched to a gene. CDR1 SGHRS and CDR2 YFSETQ come from the germline V gene. The CDR3 has 15 amino acids. In DNA, the CDR3 is TGCGCCAGCAGCTTGGGACAGGGAGGCTATCAGCCCCAGCATTTT. Protein product: CASSLGQGGYQPQHF.

The chain has TRBV5-4 and TRBJ2-1; 11 nucleotides line up with TRBD2. V was clipped by 4 bases and J by 4 bases; unmatched bases: 4. CDR3 length equals 15 residues. Germline CDR1 and CDR2: SGHNT and YYREEE (reference sequence). The CDR3 sequence is CASSAGTSGYNEQFF. Here the CDR3 DNA reads TGTGCCAGCAGCGCGGGGACTAGCGGATACAATGAGCAGTTCTTC.

V and J are TRBV12-3 or TRBV12-4 and TRBJ1-5, with 10 bases lining up with TRBD1. Germline trimming cut 5 bases from V and 7 bases from J; bases unmatched to any gene: 2. CDR3 length: 13 residues. The DNA of the CDR3 is TGTGCCAGCAGTCGGACAGGGGGGCAGCCCCAGCATTTT. Translating gives CASSRTGGQPQHF.

V usage is TRBV10-3 and J usage is TRBJ1-2; TRBD1 matches at 12 bases. The trim removed 10 bases at V and 0 bases at J, leaving 6 bases unmatched. This CDR3 is 15 amino acids long. CDR1 is ENHRY, CDR2 SYGVKD, per germline. The DNA of the CDR3 is TGTGCCAGCTTGGGACAGGGGGCCACTAACTATGGCTACACCTTC. Translated: CASLGQGATNYGYTF.

The chain employs TRBV5-6 and TRBJ1-2, with D possibly TRBD1 on 5 matching bases. Germline lookup yields CDR1 SGHDT and CDR2 YYEEEE. This CDR3 is built from 14 residues. The germline V and J ends were trimmed by 0 bases and 7 bases, with 13 bases remaining between them. This CDR3 reads CASSLGWGSSGYTF. Here the CDR3 DNA reads TGTGCCAGCAGCTTGGGGTGGGGCTCAAGTGGCTACACCTTC.

The chain has TRBV11-2 and TRBJ2-3; the D is unclear. The ends were cut back, 4 bases at V and 1 base at J, with 6 bases in the middle. The CDR3 has 13 amino acids. Germline CDR1 SGHAT, CDR2 FQNNGV. The DNA of the CDR3 is TGTGCCAGCAGCTCGCAAGGCACAGATACGCAGTATTTT. This sequence encodes CASSSQGTDTQYF.

The V call is TRBV29-1, the J call TRBJ1-2; 7 bases map to TRBD1. CDR1 and CDR2 (germline): SQVTM, ANQGSEA. CDR3 size: 12 residues. The V and J ends lost 7 bases and 2 bases, in that order; junction bases with no gene match: 4. CDR3 DNA: TGCAGCGCTTCGACAGGGAACTATGGCTACACCTTC. This codes for CSASTGNYGYTF.

The CDR3 bases are TGTGCCAGCAGCTTTCTCGGTCTAGCAGGTGAGCAGTTCTTC. It specifies CASSFLGLAGEQFF. The chain combines TRBV7-2 with TRBJ2-1, with D tentatively TRBD2 (5 bases). The CDR3 runs to 14 residues. The V gene's germline CDR1 is SGHTA and CDR2 FQGNSA. V was shortened by 3 bases and J by 9 bases, with 15 bases between the two germline ends.

CDR3 DNA sequence: TGTGCCACCAGCACAGACACCGGGGAGCTGTTTTTT. It encodes CATSTDTGELFF. This rearrangement joins TRBV15 to TRBJ2-2; no firm D call. The ends were cut back, 4 bases at V and 3 bases at J, with 3 bases in the middle. The CDR3 has 12 residues. Germline values: CDR1 LNHNV, CDR2 YYDKDF (reference sequence).